The clone carrying this T cell receptor beta chain has just a few counts. This CDR3 contains 19 residues. CDR1 LGHDT and CDR2 YNNKEL come from the germline V gene (reference sequence). Losses at the gene ends were 0 bases for V and 2 bases for J; bases not matched to a gene: 7. The data were taken from a study of breast tumors, draining lymph nodes, adjacent tissues. TCRdb called the multiplex PCR reads again in MiXCR, with one record for every CDR3 protein. Of 150,000 to 250,000 distinct CDR3 sequences listed, over 25% are singletons. Samples came from axillary lymph nodes draining the breast cancer.

The sample was axillary lymph node tissue. The receptor was isolated from a female donor with breast cancer. Some clones in this sample may be carry-over from other donors' samples. The chain recombines TRBV3-1 with TRBJ2-3; TRBD2 matches at 14 bases. The CDR3 reads CASSQDLTSGGGLTDTQYF. CDR3 nucleotide sequence: TGTGCCAGCAGCCAAGATTTGACTAGCGGGGGGGGCCTCACAGATACGCAGTATTTT.